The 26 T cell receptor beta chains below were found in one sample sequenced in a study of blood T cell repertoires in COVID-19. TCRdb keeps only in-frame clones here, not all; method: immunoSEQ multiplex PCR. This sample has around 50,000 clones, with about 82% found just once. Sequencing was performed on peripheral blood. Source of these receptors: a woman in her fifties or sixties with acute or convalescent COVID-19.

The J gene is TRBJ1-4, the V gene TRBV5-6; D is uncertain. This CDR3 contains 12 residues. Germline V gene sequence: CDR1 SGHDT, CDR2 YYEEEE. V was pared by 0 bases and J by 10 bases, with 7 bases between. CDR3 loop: CASSLASGKLFF. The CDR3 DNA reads TGTGCCAGCAGCTTGGCGTCCGGAAAACTGTTTTTT.

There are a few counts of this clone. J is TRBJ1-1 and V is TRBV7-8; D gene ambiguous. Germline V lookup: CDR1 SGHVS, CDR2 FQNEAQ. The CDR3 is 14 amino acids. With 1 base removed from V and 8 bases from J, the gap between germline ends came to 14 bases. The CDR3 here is CASSLGPRRVEAFF. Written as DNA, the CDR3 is TGTGCCAGCAGCTTAGGGCCCCGGCGGGTGGAAGCTTTCTTT. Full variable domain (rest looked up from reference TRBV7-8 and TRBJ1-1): GAGVSQSPRYKVAKRGQDVALRCDPISGHVSLFWYQQALGQGPEFLTYFQNEAQLDKSGLPSDRFFAERPEGSVSTLKIQRTQQEDSAVYLCASSLGPRRVEAFFGQGTRLTVV.

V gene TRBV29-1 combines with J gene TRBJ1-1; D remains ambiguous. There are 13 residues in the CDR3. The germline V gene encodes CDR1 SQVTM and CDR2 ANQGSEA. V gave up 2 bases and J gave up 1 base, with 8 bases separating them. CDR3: CSVERQENTEAFF. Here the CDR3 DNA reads TGCAGCGTTGAACGTCAGGAGAACACTGAAGCTTTCTTT.

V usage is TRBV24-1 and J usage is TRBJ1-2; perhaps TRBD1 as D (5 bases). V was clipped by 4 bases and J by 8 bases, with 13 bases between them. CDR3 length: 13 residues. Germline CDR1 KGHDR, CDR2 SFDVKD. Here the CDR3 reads CATSETAGRGYTF. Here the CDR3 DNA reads TGTGCCACCAGTGAAACCGCGGGGCGCGGCTACACCTTC.

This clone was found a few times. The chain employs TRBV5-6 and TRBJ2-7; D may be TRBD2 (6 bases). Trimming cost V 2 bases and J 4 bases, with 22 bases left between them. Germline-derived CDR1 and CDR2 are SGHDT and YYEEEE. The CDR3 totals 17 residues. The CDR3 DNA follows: TGTGCCAGCAGCTTTTTAAATCCCGGGAGAGGGGATTACGAGCAGTACTTC. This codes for CASSFLNPGRGDYEQYF.

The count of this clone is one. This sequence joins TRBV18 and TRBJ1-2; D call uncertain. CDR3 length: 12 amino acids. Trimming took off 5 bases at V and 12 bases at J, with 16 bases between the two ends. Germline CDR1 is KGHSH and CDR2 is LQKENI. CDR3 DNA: TGTGCCAGCTCAACAGCGGGGATTGAGAACACCTTC. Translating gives CASSTAGIENTF.

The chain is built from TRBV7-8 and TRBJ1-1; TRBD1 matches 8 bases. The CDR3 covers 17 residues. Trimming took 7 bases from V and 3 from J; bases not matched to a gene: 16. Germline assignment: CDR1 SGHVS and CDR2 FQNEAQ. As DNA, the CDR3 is TGTGCCAGCACCCAAACCCCCAGGGGGCGGAGGGACACTGAAGCTTTCTTT. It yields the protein CASTQTPRGRRDTEAFF.

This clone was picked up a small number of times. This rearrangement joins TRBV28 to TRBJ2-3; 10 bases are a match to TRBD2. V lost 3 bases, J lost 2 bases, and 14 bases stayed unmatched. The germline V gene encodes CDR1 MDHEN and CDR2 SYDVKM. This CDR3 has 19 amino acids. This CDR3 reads CASSFPLDESGGATDTQYF. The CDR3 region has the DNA TGTGCCAGCAGTTTTCCCCTCGACGAAAGCGGGGGGGCCACAGATACGCAGTATTTT.

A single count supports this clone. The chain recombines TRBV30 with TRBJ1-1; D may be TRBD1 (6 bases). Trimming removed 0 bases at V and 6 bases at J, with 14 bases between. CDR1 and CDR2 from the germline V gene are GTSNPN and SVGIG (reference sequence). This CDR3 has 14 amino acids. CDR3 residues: CAWSVQGHNPEAFF. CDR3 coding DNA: TGTGCCTGGAGTGTACAGGGACACAACCCTGAAGCTTTCTTT. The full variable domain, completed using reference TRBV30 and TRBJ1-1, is SQTIHQWPATLVQPVGSPLSLECTVEGTSNPNLYWYRQAAGRGLQLLFYSVGIGQISSEVPQNLSASRPQDRQFILSSKKLLLSDSGFYLCAWSVQGHNPEAFFGQGTRLTVV.

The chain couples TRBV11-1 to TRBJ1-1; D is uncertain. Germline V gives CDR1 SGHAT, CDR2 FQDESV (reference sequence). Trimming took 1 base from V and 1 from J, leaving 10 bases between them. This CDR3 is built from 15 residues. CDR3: CASSLGVYGNTEAFF. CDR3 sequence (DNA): TGTGCCAGCAGCTTAGGTGTGTACGGGAACACTGAAGCTTTCTTT.

CDR3 sequence: CASNGGTGGDTIYF. Here the CDR3 DNA reads TGTGCCAGCAACGGAGGGACAGGGGGGGACACCATATATTTT. The chain recombines TRBV3-1 (or the pseudogene TRBV3-2) with TRBJ1-3, with 11 bases aligning to TRBD1. From germline, CDR1 is LGHDT and CDR2 YNNKEL (reference sequence). The trim removed 7 bases at V and 8 bases at J, leaving 7 bases unmatched. This CDR3 has 14 amino acids.

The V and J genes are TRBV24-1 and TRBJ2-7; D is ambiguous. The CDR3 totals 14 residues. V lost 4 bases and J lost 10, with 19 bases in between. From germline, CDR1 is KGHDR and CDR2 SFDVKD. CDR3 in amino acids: CATSDSSLTRTQYF. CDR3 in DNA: TGTGCCACCAGTGACTCCTCCTTAACACGAACCCAGTACTTC.

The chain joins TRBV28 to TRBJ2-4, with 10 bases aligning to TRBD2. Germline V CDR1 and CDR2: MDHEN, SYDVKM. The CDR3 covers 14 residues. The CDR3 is CATLLAGAKNIQYF. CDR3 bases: TGTGCTACCTTACTAGCGGGGGCCAAAAACATTCAGTACTTC.

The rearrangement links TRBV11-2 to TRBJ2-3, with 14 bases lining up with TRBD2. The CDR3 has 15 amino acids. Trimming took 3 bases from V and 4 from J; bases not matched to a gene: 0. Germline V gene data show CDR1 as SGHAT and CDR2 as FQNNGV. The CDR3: CASSLGLAGADTQYF. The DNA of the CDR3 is TGTGCCAGCAGCTTGGGACTAGCGGGAGCAGATACGCAGTATTTT.

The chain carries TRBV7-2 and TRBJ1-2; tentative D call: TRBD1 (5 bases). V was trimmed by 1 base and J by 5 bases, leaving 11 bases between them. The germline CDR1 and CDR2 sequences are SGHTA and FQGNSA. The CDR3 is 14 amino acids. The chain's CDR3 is CASSLVKAGYGYTF. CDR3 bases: TGTGCCAGCAGCTTAGTAAAGGCAGGGTATGGCTACACCTTC.

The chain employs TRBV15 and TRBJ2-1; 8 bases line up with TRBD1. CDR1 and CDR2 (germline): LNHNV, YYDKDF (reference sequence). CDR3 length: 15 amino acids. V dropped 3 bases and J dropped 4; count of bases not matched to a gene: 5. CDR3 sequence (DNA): TGTGCCACCAGCAGGGGGGACAGGATTTACAATGAGCAGTTCTTC. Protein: CATSRGDRIYNEQFF.

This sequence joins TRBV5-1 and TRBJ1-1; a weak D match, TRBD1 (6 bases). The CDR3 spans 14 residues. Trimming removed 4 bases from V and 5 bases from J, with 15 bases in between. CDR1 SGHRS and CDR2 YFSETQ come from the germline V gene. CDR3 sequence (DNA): TGCGCCAGCAGCCTAGACAGGACGTGGACTGAAGCTTTCTTT. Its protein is CASSLDRTWTEAFF.

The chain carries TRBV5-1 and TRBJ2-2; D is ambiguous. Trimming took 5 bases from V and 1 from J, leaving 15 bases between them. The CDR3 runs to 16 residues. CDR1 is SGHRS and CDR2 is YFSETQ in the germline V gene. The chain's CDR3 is CASSNRHQGNTGELFF. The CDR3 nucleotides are TGCGCCAGCAGTAATCGACATCAAGGGAACACCGGGGAGCTGTTTTTT.

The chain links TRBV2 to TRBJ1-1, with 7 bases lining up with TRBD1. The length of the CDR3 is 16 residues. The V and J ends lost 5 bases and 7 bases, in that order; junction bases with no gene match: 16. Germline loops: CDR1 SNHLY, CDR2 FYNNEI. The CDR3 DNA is TGTGCCAGCAGTCCTCCGGGACAGAGGGGAACGGGTGAAGCTTTCTTT. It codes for CASSPPGQRGTGEAFF. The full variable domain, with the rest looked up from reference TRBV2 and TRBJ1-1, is EPEVTQTPSHQVTQMGQEVILRCVPISNHLYFYWYRQILGQKVEFLVSFYNNEISEKSEIFDDQFSVERPDGSNFTLKIRSTKLEDSAMYFCASSPPGQRGTGEAFFGQGTRLTVV.

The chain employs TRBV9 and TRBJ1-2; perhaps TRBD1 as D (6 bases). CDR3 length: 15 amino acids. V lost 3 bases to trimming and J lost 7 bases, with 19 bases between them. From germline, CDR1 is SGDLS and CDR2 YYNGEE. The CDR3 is CASSAGQTGGGGYTF. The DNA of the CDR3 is TGTGCCAGCAGCGCCGGACAGACAGGCGGAGGTGGCTACACCTTC. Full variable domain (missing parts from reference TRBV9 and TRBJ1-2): DSGVTQTPKHLITATGQRVTLRCSPRSGDLSVYWYQQSLDQGLQFLIQYYNGEERAKGNILERFSAQQFPDLHSELNLSSLELGDSALYFCASSAGQTGGGGYTFGSGTRLTVV.

CDR3 nucleotide sequence: TGCAGCGTTGATGGGGGGGCGGTGAATGGCTACACCTTC. Its protein product is CSVDGGAVNGYTF. The rearrangement links TRBV29-1 to TRBJ1-2, with a possible D match to TRBD1 (6 bases). Germline loops: CDR1 SQVTM, CDR2 ANQGSEA. Trimming took off 3 bases at V and 6 bases at J, with 14 bases between the two ends. The CDR3 extends over 13 amino acids.

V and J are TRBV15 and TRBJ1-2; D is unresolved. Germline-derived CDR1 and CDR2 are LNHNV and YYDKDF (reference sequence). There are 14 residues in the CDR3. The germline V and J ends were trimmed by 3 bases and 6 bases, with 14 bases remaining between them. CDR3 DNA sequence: TGTGCCACCAGCAGCCGGGGAGTGTTTGATGGCTACACCTTC. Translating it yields CATSSRGVFDGYTF.

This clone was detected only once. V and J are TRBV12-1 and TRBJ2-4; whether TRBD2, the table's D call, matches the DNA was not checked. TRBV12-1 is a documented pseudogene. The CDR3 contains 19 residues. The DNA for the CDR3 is TGTGCCAGCAGCTTTAAGCCTCCGGGACTAGCGGGGGCGGGGATCATTCAGTACTTC. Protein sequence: CASSFKPPGLAGAGIIQYF.

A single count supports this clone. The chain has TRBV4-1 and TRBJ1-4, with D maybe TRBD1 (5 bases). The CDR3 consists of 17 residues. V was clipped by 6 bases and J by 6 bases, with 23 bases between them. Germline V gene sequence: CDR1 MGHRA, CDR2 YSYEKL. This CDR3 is CASRKTVIMRRDEKLFF. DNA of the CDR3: TGCGCCAGCAGAAAGACAGTGATTATGCGGAGGGATGAAAAACTGTTTTTT.

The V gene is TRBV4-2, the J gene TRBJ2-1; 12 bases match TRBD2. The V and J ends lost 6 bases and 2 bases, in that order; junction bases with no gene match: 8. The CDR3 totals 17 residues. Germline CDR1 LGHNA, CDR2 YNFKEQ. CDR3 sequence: CASSPLAGGATYNEQFF. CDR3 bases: TGTGCCAGCAGTCCCCTAGCGGGGGGGGCGACCTACAATGAGCAGTTCTTC.

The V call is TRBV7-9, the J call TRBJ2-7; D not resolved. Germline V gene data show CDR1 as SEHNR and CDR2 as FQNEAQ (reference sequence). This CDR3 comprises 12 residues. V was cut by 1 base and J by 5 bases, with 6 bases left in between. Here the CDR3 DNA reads TGTGCCAGCAGCTTAGGTAGCAACGAGCAGTACTTC. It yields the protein CASSLGSNEQYF.